The present entry profiles one T cell receptor beta chain with its context. Those enrolled in Seattle joined during active infection and were followed longitudinally afterward. This specimen comes from a study of blood T cell repertoires in COVID-19. Across the study: Acute and convalescent COVID-19 specimens originated in the United States, Italy and Spain. Nucleic acid was either cDNA or gDNA, and it came from T cells, B-cell-depleted T cells, or PBMCs.

Study processing details: Estimates of nucleated cell counts were drawn from the amplification of reference gene primers. The repertoire was sequenced with immunoSEQ multiplex PCR; TCRdb's copy has only in-frame clones and lacks some. V and J calls plus clone size are reproduced from that table; the DNA served to infer D and trimming. The profile shows about 170,000 clones, almost 85% of them singletons. The clonotype originates from an elderly woman with COVID-19, enrolled during active disease. Source material: peripheral blood.

The CDR3 sequence is CASRKSSGSYNEQFF. In nucleotides, the CDR3 is TGTGCCAGCAGGAAGTCTAGCGGGAGCTATAATGAGCAGTTCTTC. The chain uses TRBV27 and TRBJ2-1, with 10 bases lining up with TRBD2. Losses at the gene ends were 6 bases for V and 7 bases for J; bases not matched to a gene: 9. The CDR3 length is 15 residues. The germline CDR1 and CDR2 sequences are MNHEY and SMNVEV (reference sequence).